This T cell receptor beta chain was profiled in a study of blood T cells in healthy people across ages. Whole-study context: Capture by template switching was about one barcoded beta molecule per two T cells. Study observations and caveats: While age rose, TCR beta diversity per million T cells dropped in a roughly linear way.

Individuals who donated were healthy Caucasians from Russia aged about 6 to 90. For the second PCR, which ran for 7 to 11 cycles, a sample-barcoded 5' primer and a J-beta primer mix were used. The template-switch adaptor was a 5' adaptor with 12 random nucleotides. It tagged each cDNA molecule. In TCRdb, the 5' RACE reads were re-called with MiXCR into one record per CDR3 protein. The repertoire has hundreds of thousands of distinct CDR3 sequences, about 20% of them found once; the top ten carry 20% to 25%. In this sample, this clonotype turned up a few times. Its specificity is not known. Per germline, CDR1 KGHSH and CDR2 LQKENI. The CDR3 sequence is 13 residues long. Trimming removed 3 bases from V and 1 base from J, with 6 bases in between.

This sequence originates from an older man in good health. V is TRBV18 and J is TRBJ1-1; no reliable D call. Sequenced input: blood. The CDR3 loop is CASSPSPNTEAFF. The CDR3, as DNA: TGTGCCAGCTCACCGTCCCCGAACACTGAAGCTTTCTTT.